Described below is a single TCR beta chain sequence and its context. The antigen is unknown. This sample was included in a study of naive and memory T cell subsets. Study results and caveats: The power law exponent of TCR abundance differed between naive and memory cells. Activation and differentiation may alter RNA-based TCR counts. Gini index rose across naive, CM, EM and EMRA in CD4 and CD8.

The beta constant-region primer was an equimolar mix of two oligonucleotides covering TRBC1 and TRBC2. Nested alpha and beta constant-region primers with the SP2 primer drove four PCR rounds on ligated cDNA. TCRdb independently ran MiXCR on the UMI-ligation and nested PCR reads; one entry per CDR3 protein. Of 77,000 or so distinct CDR3 sequences detected, under 15% appear once; the ten largest clones hold around 0.99%. The CDR3 spans 13 residues. Germline CDR1 and CDR2: MNHEY and SVGEGT. V was pared by 6 bases and J by 10 bases, with 16 bases between. This chain joins TRBV6-2 or TRBV6-3 and TRBJ2-1; D remains ambiguous. The sample comprised central memory CD4+ T cells from blood. This receptor was taken from a human donor in good health. CDR3 bases: TGTGCCAGCAGCCACCTCCCTGGTGGGGAGCAGTTCTTC. This encodes CASSHLPGGEQFF.